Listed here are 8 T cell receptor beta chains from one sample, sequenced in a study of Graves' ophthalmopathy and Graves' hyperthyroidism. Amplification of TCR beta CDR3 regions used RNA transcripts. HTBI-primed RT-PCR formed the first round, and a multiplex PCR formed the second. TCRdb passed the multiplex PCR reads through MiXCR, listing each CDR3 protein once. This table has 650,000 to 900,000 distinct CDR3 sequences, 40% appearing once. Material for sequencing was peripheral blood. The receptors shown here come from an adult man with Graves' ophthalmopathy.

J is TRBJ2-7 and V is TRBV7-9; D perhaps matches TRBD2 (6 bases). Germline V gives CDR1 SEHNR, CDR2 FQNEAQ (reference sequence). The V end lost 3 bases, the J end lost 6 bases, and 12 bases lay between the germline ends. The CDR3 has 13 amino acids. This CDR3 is CASSLEFGGEQYF. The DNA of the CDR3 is TGTGCCAGCAGCTTGGAGTTCGGGGGCGAGCAGTACTTC.

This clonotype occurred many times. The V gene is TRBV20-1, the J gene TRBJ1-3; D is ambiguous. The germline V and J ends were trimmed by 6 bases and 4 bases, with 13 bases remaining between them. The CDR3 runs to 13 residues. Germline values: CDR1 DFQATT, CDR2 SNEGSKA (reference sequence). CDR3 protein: CSASSEEGNTIYF. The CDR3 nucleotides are TGCAGTGCAAGCTCCGAGGAGGGAAACACCATATATTTT.

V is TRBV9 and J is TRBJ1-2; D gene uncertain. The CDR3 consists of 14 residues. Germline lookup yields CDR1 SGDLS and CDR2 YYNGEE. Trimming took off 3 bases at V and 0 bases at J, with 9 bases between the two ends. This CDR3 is CASSGLTANYGYTF. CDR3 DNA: TGTGCCAGCAGCGGACTAACAGCTAACTATGGCTACACCTTC.

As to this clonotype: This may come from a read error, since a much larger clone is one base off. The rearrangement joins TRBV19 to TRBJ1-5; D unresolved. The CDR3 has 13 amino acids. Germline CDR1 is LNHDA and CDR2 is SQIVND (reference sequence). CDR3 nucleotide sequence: TGTACCAGTAGCCCCCGTCGGAATCAGCCCCAGCATTTT. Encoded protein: CTSSPRRNQPQHF. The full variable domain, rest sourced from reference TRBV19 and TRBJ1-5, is DGGITQSPKYLFRKEGQNVTLSCEQNLNHDAMYWYRQDPGQGLRLIYYSQIVNDFQKGDIAEGYSVSREKKESFPLTVTSAQKNPTAFYLCTSSPRRNQPQHFGDGTRLSIL.

CDR3 protein: CSVEGGAGSTEAFF. The CDR3 nucleotides are TGCAGCGTTGAAGGAGGAGCAGGGTCCACTGAAGCTTTCTTT. The chain couples TRBV29-1 to TRBJ1-1; D perhaps matches TRBD1 (5 bases). CDR1 is SQVTM, CDR2 ANQGSEA, per germline. The CDR3 runs 14 residues. Trimming stripped 1 base from V and 4 bases from J, with 13 bases between. Together with reference TRBV29-1 and TRBJ1-1, the CDR3 gives the full variable domain: SAVISQKPSRDICQRGTSLTIQCQVDSQVTMMFWYRQQPGQSLTLIATANQGSEATYESGFVIDKFPISRPNLTFSTLTVSNMSPEDSSIYLCSVEGGAGSTEAFFGQGTRLTVV.

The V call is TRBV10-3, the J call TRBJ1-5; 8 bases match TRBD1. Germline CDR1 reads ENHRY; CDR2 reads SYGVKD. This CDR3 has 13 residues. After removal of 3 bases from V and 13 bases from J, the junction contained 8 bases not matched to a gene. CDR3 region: CAISDDRGRNQHF. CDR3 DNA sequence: TGTGCCATCAGTGATGACAGGGGAAGAAATCAGCATTTT.

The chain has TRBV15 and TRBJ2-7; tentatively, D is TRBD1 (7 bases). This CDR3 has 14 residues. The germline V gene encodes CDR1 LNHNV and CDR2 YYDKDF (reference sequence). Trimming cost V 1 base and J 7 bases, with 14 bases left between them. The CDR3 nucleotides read TGTGCCACCAGCAGAGGCCAGGGGGGCGTGGAGCAGTACTTC. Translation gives CATSRGQGGVEQYF.

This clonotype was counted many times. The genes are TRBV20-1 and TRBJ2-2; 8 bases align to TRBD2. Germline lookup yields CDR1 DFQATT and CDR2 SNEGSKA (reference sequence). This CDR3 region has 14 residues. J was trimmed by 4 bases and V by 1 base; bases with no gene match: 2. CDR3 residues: CSARGGRFTGELFF. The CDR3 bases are TGCAGTGCTAGAGGCGGGAGGTTCACCGGGGAGCTGTTTTTT.